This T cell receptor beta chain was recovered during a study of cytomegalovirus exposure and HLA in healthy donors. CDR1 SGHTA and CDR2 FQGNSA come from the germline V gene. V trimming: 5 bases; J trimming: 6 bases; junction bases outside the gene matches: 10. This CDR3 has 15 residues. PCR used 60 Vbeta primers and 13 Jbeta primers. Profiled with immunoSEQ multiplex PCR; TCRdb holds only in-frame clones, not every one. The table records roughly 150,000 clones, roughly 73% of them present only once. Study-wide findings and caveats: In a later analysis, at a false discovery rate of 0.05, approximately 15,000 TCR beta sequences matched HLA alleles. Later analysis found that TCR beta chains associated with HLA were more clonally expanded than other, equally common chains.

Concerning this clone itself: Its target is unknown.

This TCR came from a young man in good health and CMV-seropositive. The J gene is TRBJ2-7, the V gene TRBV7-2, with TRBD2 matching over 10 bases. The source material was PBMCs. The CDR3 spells CASSPSPGLASEQYF. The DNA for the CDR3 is TGTGCCAGCAGCCCCTCCCCGGGACTAGCGAGCGAGCAGTACTTC.